This T cell receptor beta chain came from a study of OX40 agonist ivuxolimab in advanced cancers. Generated by immunoSEQ multiplex PCR, the TCRdb table keeps only in-frame clones and is missing some. Found here are around 84,000 clones, 75% to 95% of them singletons; the top ten hold roughly 0.4%. Germline V gene data show CDR1 as SNHLY and CDR2 as FYNNEI. V lost 4 bases, J lost 11 bases, and 5 bases stayed unmatched. CDR3 size: 14 residues. This rearrangement joins TRBV2 to TRBJ1-6; 10 nucleotides match TRBD1. Sequencing was performed on CD4+ or CD8+ T cells sorted from blood, taken in a trial of the OX40 agonist ivuxolimab. The clonotype originates from an adult with an advanced solid tumor such as melanoma, head and neck, liver or kidney cancer. The CDR3 protein is CASSADRGRTPLHF. In DNA, the CDR3 is TGTGCCAGCAGTGCGGACAGGGGGAGAACACCCCTCCACTTT.